These 32 T cell receptor beta chains were sequenced from one sample in a study of blood T cell repertoires in COVID-19. Here immunoSEQ multiplex PCR was the method, and the copy in TCRdb shows in-frame clones only, minus some. The sample shows 200,000 to 300,000 clones, roughly 88% of them seen only once. Specimen: peripheral blood. The source is a middle-aged man who had recovered from COVID-19.

This clone is a singleton in its sample. This chain connects TRBV10-3 to TRBJ2-6; TRBD2 matches at 10 bases. This CDR3 is 17 amino acids long. Losses at the gene ends were 8 bases for V and 0 bases for J; bases not matched to a gene: 7. From germline, CDR1 is ENHRY and CDR2 SYGVKD. CDR3 amino acids: CAIGLSGGPSGANVLTF. The CDR3 coding sequence is TGTGCCATCGGGCTTAGCGGGGGGCCCTCTGGGGCCAACGTCCTGACTTTC.

The chain is built from TRBV29-1 and TRBJ1-2; no firm D call. This CDR3 is built from 13 residues. V was pared by 5 bases and J by 2 bases, with 12 bases between. Germline CDR1 reads SQVTM; CDR2 reads ANQGSEA. DNA of the CDR3: TGCAGCGTTTTCAGGCAGGAAAACTATGGCTACACCTTC. It yields the protein CSVFRQENYGYTF.

The chain links TRBV7-2 to TRBJ1-5; D gene ambiguous. The CDR3 runs to 15 residues. Deletions cut 1 base from V and 9 bases from J, with 16 bases between. Germline loops: CDR1 SGHTA, CDR2 FQGNSA. CDR3 residues: CASSLGREVGRPQHF. CDR3 DNA: TGTGCCAGCAGCTTAGGGAGGGAGGTTGGGCGGCCCCAGCATTTT.

This chain connects TRBV5-1 to TRBJ1-6; D is perhaps TRBD1 (5 bases). V lost 0 bases and J lost 7, with 14 bases in between. In germline, CDR1 is SGHRS, CDR2 YFSETQ. The length of the CDR3 is 16 residues. The CDR3 DNA sequence: TGCGCCAGCAGCTTGGCCAGTACAGGCACAAATTCACCCCTCCACTTT. Translating it yields CASSLASTGTNSPLHF.

V is TRBV7-2 and J is TRBJ2-2, with 8 bases identical to TRBD2. From germline, CDR1 is SGHTA and CDR2 FQGNSA. This CDR3 region has 13 residues. J gave up 7 bases and V 5 bases, and 3 bases lay outside the gene matches. The CDR3: CASSQGLDGELFF. DNA of the CDR3: TGTGCCAGCAGCCAGGGACTAGACGGGGAGCTGTTTTTT. Supplemented by reference TRBV7-2 and TRBJ2-2, the full variable domain reads GAGVSQSPSNKVTEKGKDVELRCDPISGHTALYWYRQSLGQGLEFLIYFQGNSAPDKSGLPSDRFSAERTGGSVSTLTIQRTQQEDSAVYLCASSQGLDGELFFGEGSRLTVL.

The chain employs TRBV19 and TRBJ2-4; no clear D gene. Germline assignment: CDR1 LNHDA and CDR2 SQIVND (reference sequence). The ends were cut back, 4 bases at V and 0 bases at J, with 7 bases in the middle. This CDR3 comprises 14 residues. CDR3 nucleotide sequence: TGTGCCAGTAGTAGGTCACTAGCCAAAAACATTCAGTACTTC. Protein sequence: CASSRSLAKNIQYF.

DNA for the CDR3: TGTGCCAGCAGCCAACGGACAGGGGGCTTACCAACGGAGACCCAGTACTTC. Protein: CASSQRTGGLPTETQYF. V gene TRBV5-4 combines with J gene TRBJ2-5; 11 nucleotides line up with TRBD1. The V and J ends lost 4 bases and 5 bases, in that order; junction bases with no gene match: 13. The CDR3 covers 17 residues. Germline V gives CDR1 SGHNT, CDR2 YYREEE (reference sequence).

This clone showed up just once. The rearrangement joins TRBV28 to TRBJ1-1; 8 positions match TRBD1. The trim removed 5 bases at V and 2 bases at J, leaving 13 bases unmatched. The CDR3 sequence is 17 residues long. Germline assignment: CDR1 MDHEN and CDR2 SYDVKM. The CDR3 DNA follows: TGTGCCAGCAGTACACGGGACAGGACAGTTATTAACACTGAAGCTTTCTTT. Translated: CASSTRDRTVINTEAFF.

The CDR3 sequence is CASSKVTGTTGELFF. In DNA, the CDR3 is TGTGCCAGCAGCAAGGTGACAGGGACCACCGGGGAGCTGTTTTTT. V and J are TRBV13 and TRBJ2-2; 7 nucleotides align to TRBD1. V was pared by 5 bases and J by 4 bases, with 7 bases of the junction left unmatched. Germline CDR1 PRHDT, CDR2 FYEKMQ (reference sequence). The CDR3 extends over 15 amino acids.

The chain has TRBV7-2 and TRBJ1-1, with D unresolved. Deletions cut 1 base from V and 0 bases from J, with 9 bases between. Germline-derived CDR1 and CDR2 are SGHTA and FQGNSA. The CDR3 spans 15 residues. The CDR3 sequence: CASSLVGRMNTEAFF. DNA of the CDR3: TGTGCCAGCAGCTTAGTTGGCAGAATGAACACTGAAGCTTTCTTT.

CDR3 sequence: CASSPQGGGGYNEQFF. The CDR3 nucleotides read TGTGCCAGCAGTCCTCAGGGTGGCGGGGGGTACAATGAGCAGTTCTTC. The rearrangement uses TRBV27 and TRBJ2-1; 8 positions agree with TRBD2. The J segment lost 4 bases and the V segment lost 5 bases, leaving 10 bases of the junction unmatched. Germline CDR1 MNHEY, CDR2 SMNVEV (reference sequence). The CDR3 has 16 residues.

V usage is TRBV29-1 and J usage is TRBJ2-4; D might be TRBD1 (6 bases). V lost 7 bases to trimming and J lost 0 bases, with 19 bases between them. The germline gives CDR1 SQVTM, CDR2 ANQGSEA. This CDR3 contains 16 residues. This CDR3 reads CSARMGAMLAKNIQYF. The CDR3 DNA sequence: TGCAGCGCCCGGATGGGGGCAATGTTAGCCAAAAACATTCAGTACTTC.

The rearrangement joins TRBV11-2 to TRBJ2-1; D is unresolved. The CDR3 consists of 11 residues. V gave up 6 bases and J gave up 10 bases, with 10 bases separating them. Per the germline V gene, CDR1 is SGHAT and CDR2 is FQNNGV. The CDR3, as DNA: TGTGCCAGCAGGGCCCTCCTCGAGCAGTTCTTC. It encodes CASRALLEQFF. Full variable domain (remainder filled in from reference TRBV11-2 and TRBJ2-1): EAGVAQSPRYKIIEKRQSVAFWCNPISGHATLYWYQQILGQGPKLLIQFQNNGVVDDSQLPKDRFSAERLKGVDSTLKIQPAKLEDSAVYLCASRALLEQFFGPGTRLTVL.

The chain links TRBV18 to TRBJ2-7, with TRBD2 matching 13 bases. J was trimmed by 4 bases and V by 5 bases; bases with no gene match: 2. CDR3 length: 14 amino acids. Germline CDR1 is KGHSH and CDR2 is LQKENI. The CDR3 DNA follows: TGTGCCAGCTCAATGGGACTAGCGGGGTACGAGCAGTACTTC. Protein sequence: CASSMGLAGYEQYF.

The CDR3 region has the DNA TGTGCCAGCAGCCAAGGGGTAGGGGACAGGGGCTACGAGCAGTACTTC. It yields the protein CASSQGVGDRGYEQYF. The chain has TRBV3-1 (or the pseudogene TRBV3-2) and TRBJ2-7; 10 bases are shared with TRBD1. The CDR3 is 16 residues long. Germline trimming cut 1 base from V and 3 bases from J; bases unmatched to any gene: 6. From germline, CDR1 is LGHDT and CDR2 YNNKEL (reference sequence).

This chain uses TRBV7-8 with TRBJ1-3; D is unresolved. The CDR3 covers 16 residues. Trimming took off 5 bases at V and 3 bases at J, with 17 bases between the two ends. In germline, CDR1 is SGHVS, CDR2 FQNEAQ. The CDR3 spells CASSLPPYRIGNTIYF. The DNA for the CDR3 is TGTGCCAGCAGCCTTCCCCCCTACAGAATTGGAAACACCATATATTTT.

The rearrangement joins TRBV7-2 to TRBJ1-1, with D perhaps matching TRBD1 (5 bases). Trimming cost V 6 bases and J 2 bases, with 10 bases left between them. The CDR3 spans 13 residues. Germline V gene sequence: CDR1 SGHTA, CDR2 FQGNSA. The CDR3 loop is CASSIQGNTEAFF. The CDR3 DNA reads as TGTGCCAGCAGTATCCAGGGAAACACTGAAGCTTTCTTT. Full variable domain (outside the CDR3, taken from reference TRBV7-2 and TRBJ1-1): GAGVSQSPSNKVTEKGKDVELRCDPISGHTALYWYRQSLGQGLEFLIYFQGNSAPDKSGLPSDRFSAERTGGSVSTLTIQRTQQEDSAVYLCASSIQGNTEAFFGQGTRLTVV.

The chain couples TRBV7-9 to TRBJ1-6, with D uncertain. Per the germline V gene, CDR1 is SEHNR and CDR2 is FQNEAQ (reference sequence). The germline V and J ends were trimmed by 5 bases and 7 bases, with 18 bases remaining between them. This CDR3 region has 16 residues. The CDR3 here is CASSPTSGGLNSPLHF. The CDR3 DNA is TGTGCCAGCAGCCCCACTAGTGGAGGCCTGAATTCACCCCTCCACTTT.

The chain recombines TRBV6-2 or TRBV6-3 with TRBJ2-1; 9 bases are shared with TRBD2. With 6 bases clipped from V and 4 bases from J, the junction kept 10 bases outside the gene matches. Germline CDR1 is MNHEY and CDR2 is SVGEGT. The CDR3 extends over 16 amino acids. The DNA of the CDR3 is TGTGCCAGCAGGCCTGATCGACTAGCGGTATACAATGAGCAGTTCTTC. Protein product: CASRPDRLAVYNEQFF.

This clone was recorded a few times. This rearrangement joins TRBV5-1 to TRBJ1-2; D unclear. V was cut by 2 bases and J by 3 bases, with 8 bases left in between. The CDR3 spans 13 residues. Germline-derived CDR1 and CDR2 are SGHRS and YFSETQ. The CDR3 DNA follows: TGCGCCAGCAGCTTCGACGGAGACTATGGCTACACCTTC. Protein: CASSFDGDYGYTF. The whole variable domain, filled in from reference TRBV5-1 and TRBJ1-2, reads KAGVTQTPRYLIKTRGQQVTLSCSPISGHRSVSWYQQTPGQGLQFLFEYFSETQRNKGNFPGRFSGRQFSNSRSEMNVSTLELGDSALYLCASSFDGDYGYTFGSGTRLTVV.

The sample holds a few counts of this clone. The chain employs TRBV5-1 and TRBJ1-2; 7 nucleotides match TRBD1. The CDR3 contains 13 residues. With V trimmed by 7 bases and J by 9 bases, 12 bases remained unmatched. The germline CDR1 and CDR2 sequences are SGHRS and YFSETQ. The CDR3 protein is CASSTGTARSYTF. The DNA of the CDR3 is TGCGCCAGCTCCACAGGGACAGCGAGGAGCTACACCTTC.

The rearrangement joins TRBV5-4 to TRBJ2-6, with 8 bases that match TRBD1. CDR1 is SGHNT and CDR2 is YYREEE in the germline V gene (reference sequence). J lost 4 bases, V lost 2 bases, and 17 bases had no gene match. The CDR3 length is 20 residues. For the CDR3, the DNA is TGTGCCAGCAGCTTCGGACAGGGCACTCCCCGAGGATCCGGGGCCAACGTCCTGACTTTC. Translating it yields CASSFGQGTPRGSGANVLTF.

This clone was found once. This chain joins TRBV2 and TRBJ2-3, with a tentative D call TRBD2 (5 bases). The CDR3 totals 14 residues. Deletions cut 2 bases from V and 5 bases from J, with 11 bases between. Germline-derived CDR1 and CDR2 are SNHLY and FYNNEI. The CDR3 sequence is CASSEFRDQDTQYF. Written as DNA, the CDR3 is TGTGCCAGCAGTGAATTCCGGGATCAAGATACGCAGTATTTT.

The V call is TRBV13, the J call TRBJ1-4, with 11 bases lining up with TRBD1. The germline CDR1 and CDR2 sequences are PRHDT and FYEKMQ (reference sequence). The J segment lost 6 bases and the V segment lost 1 base, leaving 1 base of the junction unmatched. The CDR3 runs to 15 residues. The CDR3 protein is CASSLADRGHEKLFF. DNA of the CDR3: TGTGCCAGCAGCTTAGCGGACAGGGGGCATGAAAAACTGTTTTTT.

This chain uses TRBV15 with TRBJ2-7, with a possible D match to TRBD1 (6 bases). V lost 0 bases to trimming and J lost 5 bases, with 14 bases between them. The CDR3 spans 15 residues. Germline CDR1 and CDR2: LNHNV and YYDKDF (reference sequence). The CDR3 loop reads CATSRDWGRPNEQYF. As DNA, the CDR3 is TGTGCCACCAGCAGAGATTGGGGGCGCCCCAACGAGCAGTACTTC.

This rearrangement joins TRBV19 to TRBJ2-3; TRBD2 aligns across 8 bases. After removal of 6 bases from V and 4 bases from J, the junction contained 9 bases not matched to a gene. The germline V gene encodes CDR1 LNHDA and CDR2 SQIVND (reference sequence). The CDR3 is made up of 15 amino acids. For the CDR3, the DNA is TGTGCCAGTAGGGAAGGACTAGCTGTGGCAGATACGCAGTATTTT. Translating it yields CASREGLAVADTQYF.

The chain has TRBV2 and TRBJ1-5; D gene unclear. The CDR3 runs to 13 residues. V was pared by 4 bases and J by 1 base, with 5 bases between. CDR1 is SNHLY, CDR2 FYNNEI, per germline. This CDR3 reads CASSVLSNQPQHF. The CDR3 DNA reads TGTGCCAGCAGTGTCCTAAGCAATCAGCCCCAGCATTTT. The full variable domain, completed using reference TRBV2 and TRBJ1-5, is EPEVTQTPSHQVTQMGQEVILRCVPISNHLYFYWYRQILGQKVEFLVSFYNNEISEKSEIFDDQFSVERPDGSNFTLKIRSTKLEDSAMYFCASSVLSNQPQHFGDGTRLSIL.

This clone occurred once. Its ends do not fully match the called genes, so a read error is possible. The CDR3 DNA follows: TGTGCCAGCAGTTCGAATATGGGACAGGGGCCAAATTTC. It yields the protein CASSSNMGQGPNF. The rearrangement uses TRBV6-6 and TRBJ2-7; 10 bases are a match to TRBD1. The CDR3 loop spans 13 amino acids. Germline CDR1 and CDR2: MNHNY and SVGAGI (reference sequence).

The chain has TRBV19 and TRBJ1-5, with 8 bases aligning to TRBD1. Germline lookup yields CDR1 LNHDA and CDR2 SQIVND (reference sequence). Trimming at V came to 4 bases and at J to 9 bases, leaving 8 bases not matched to a gene. There are 14 residues in the CDR3. CDR3 in DNA: TGTGCCAGTAGTACGGGACAGGAGTGGCTGCCCCAGCATTTT. As protein: CASSTGQEWLPQHF. The variable domain in full, completed from reference TRBV19 and TRBJ1-5, reads DGGITQSPKYLFRKEGQNVTLSCEQNLNHDAMYWYRQDPGQGLRLIYYSQIVNDFQKGDIAEGYSVSREKKESFPLTVTSAQKNPTAFYLCASSTGQEWLPQHFGDGTRLSIL.

The chain combines TRBV5-6 with TRBJ1-6; a possible D gene is TRBD1 (5 bases). The CDR3 has 19 residues. V lost 5 bases to trimming and J lost 1 base, with 22 bases between them. Germline V gene sequence: CDR1 SGHDT, CDR2 YYEEEE. CDR3 region: CASRSGTWASGSYNSPLHF. The CDR3 DNA is TGTGCCAGCAGGTCCGGGACTTGGGCCTCGGGGTCCTATAATTCACCCCTCCACTTT.

The chain has TRBV5-6 and TRBJ1-2; D uncertain. Germline-derived CDR1 and CDR2 are SGHDT and YYEEEE. The germline V and J ends were trimmed by 4 bases and 8 bases, with 15 bases remaining between them. The CDR3 runs 13 residues. The CDR3 protein is CASSIPGPRGYTF. DNA for the CDR3: TGTGCCAGCAGCATACCGGGTCCAAGGGGCTACACCTTC.

This chain uses TRBV7-2 with TRBJ2-5, with 8 bases lining up with TRBD2. The V gene end was trimmed by 4 bases and the J gene end by 1 base; junction bases not matched to a gene: 5. This CDR3 contains 15 residues. The germline V gene encodes CDR1 SGHTA and CDR2 FQGNSA. This CDR3 is CASSSPGGGQETQYF. The CDR3 nucleotides read TGTGCCAGCAGCTCTCCGGGGGGGGGCCAAGAGACCCAGTACTTC.